This T cell receptor (beta chain) was sequenced for a study of identical twins. The CDR3 is 14 residues long. The germline CDR1 and CDR2 sequences are MGHRA and YSYEKL. The V gene lost 1 base and the J gene lost 0 bases, with 6 bases spanning the gap. One entry per CDR3 protein results from TCRdb running MiXCR on the 5' RACE reads. The table includes 540,000 or so distinct CDR3 sequences, 20% to 25% detected once. This same sample was also part of a study on yellow fever vaccine responses in identical twins.

The source of this sequence is a woman aged 18-35 years in good health. Sequences were obtained from CD4+ T cells sorted from blood. The rearrangement joins TRBV4-1 to TRBJ1-1; no firm D call. CDR3 sequence reads: CASSQGLLNTEAFF. The CDR3 coding sequence is TGCGCCAGCAGCCAAGGGCTGTTGAACACTGAAGCTTTCTTT.